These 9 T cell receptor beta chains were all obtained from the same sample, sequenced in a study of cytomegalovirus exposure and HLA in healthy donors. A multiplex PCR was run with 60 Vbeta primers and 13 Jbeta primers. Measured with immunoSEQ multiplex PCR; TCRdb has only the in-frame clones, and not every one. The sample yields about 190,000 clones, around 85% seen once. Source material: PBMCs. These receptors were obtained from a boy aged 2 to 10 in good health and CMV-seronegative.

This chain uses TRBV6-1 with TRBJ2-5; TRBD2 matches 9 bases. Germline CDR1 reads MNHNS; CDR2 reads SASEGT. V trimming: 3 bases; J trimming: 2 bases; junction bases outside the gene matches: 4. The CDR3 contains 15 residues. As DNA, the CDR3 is TGTGCCAGCAGTGACCCGGGACTAGCTCAAGAGACCCAGTACTTC. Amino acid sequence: CASSDPGLAQETQYF.

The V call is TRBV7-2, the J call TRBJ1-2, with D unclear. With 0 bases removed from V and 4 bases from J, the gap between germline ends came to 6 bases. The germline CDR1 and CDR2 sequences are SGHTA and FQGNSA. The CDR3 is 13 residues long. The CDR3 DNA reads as TGTGCCAGCAGCTTAGCCCAGGCCTATGGCTACACCTTC. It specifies CASSLAQAYGYTF.

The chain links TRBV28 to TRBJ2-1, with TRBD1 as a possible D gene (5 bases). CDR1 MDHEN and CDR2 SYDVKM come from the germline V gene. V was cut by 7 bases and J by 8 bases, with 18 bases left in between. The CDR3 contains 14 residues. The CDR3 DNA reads TGTGCCAGCACCAAGGTGCAGGGTTTCGATGAGCAGTTCTTC. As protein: CASTKVQGFDEQFF.

The CDR3 reads CASGGQGNEKLFF. The CDR3, as DNA: TGTGCCAGTGGGGGACAGGGAAATGAAAAACTGTTTTTT. The J gene is TRBJ1-4, the V gene TRBV25-1, with 9 nucleotides matching TRBD1. The CDR3 is 13 residues long. The V and J ends lost 9 bases and 5 bases, in that order; junction bases with no gene match: 4. Germline V CDR1 and CDR2: MGHDK, SYGVNS.

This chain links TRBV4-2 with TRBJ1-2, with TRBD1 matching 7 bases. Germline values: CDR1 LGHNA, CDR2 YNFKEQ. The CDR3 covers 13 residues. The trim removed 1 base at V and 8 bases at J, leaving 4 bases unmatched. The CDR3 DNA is TGTGCCAGCAGCCAAGGGGGCAGGGGGGGCTACACCTTC. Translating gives CASSQGGRGGYTF.

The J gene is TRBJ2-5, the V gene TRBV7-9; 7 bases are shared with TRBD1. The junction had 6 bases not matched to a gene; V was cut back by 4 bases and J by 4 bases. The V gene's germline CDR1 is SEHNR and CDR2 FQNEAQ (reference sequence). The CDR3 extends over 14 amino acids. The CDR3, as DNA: TGTGCCAGCAGCTCCGACAGGGTTGCAGAGACCCAGTACTTC. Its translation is CASSSDRVAETQYF.

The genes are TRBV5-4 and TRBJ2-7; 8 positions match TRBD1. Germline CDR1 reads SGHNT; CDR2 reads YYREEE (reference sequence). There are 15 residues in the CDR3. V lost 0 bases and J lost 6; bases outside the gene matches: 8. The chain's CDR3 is CASSLGAGGASEQYV. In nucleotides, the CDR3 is TGTGCCAGCAGCTTGGGGGCAGGGGGCGCGTCCGAGCAGTACGTC.

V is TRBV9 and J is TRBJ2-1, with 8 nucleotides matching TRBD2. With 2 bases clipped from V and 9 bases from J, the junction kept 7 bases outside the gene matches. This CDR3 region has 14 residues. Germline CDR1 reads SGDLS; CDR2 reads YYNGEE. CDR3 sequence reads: CASSVPAGDGEQFF. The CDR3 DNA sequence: TGTGCCAGCAGCGTCCCAGCGGGGGATGGTGAGCAGTTCTTC.

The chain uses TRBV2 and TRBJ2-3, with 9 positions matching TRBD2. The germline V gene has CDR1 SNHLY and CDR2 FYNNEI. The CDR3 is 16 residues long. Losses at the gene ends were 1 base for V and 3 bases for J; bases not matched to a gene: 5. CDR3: CASSEEASGITDTQYF. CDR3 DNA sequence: TGTGCCAGCAGTGAAGAGGCTAGCGGGATAACAGATACGCAGTATTTT.